The present T cell receptor beta chain was sequenced within a study of blood T cell repertoires in COVID-19. In the study overall: Material from acute and convalescent COVID-19 was sourced from the United States, Italy and Spain.

This CDR3 region has 11 residues. The V and J ends lost 5 bases and 7 bases respectively, with 11 bases between them. The germline V gene encodes CDR1 SQVTM and CDR2 ANQGSEA. Libraries were prepared by immunoSEQ multiplex PCR; TCRdb keeps only in-frame clonotypes and omits some of them. The profile shows about 180,000 clones, 80% to 90% of them singletons. This sequence joins TRBV29-1 and TRBJ1-2; D remains ambiguous. The source material was peripheral blood. This TCR was recovered from a human donor with active or convalescent COVID-19. The donor label of this sample is uncertain. As DNA, the CDR3 is TGCAGCGTTTCCCCCGTCGGTGGCTACACCTTC. Translated: CSVSPVGGYTF.